This is a list of T cell receptor beta chains from one sample in a study of T-cell reconstitution after alpha-beta-depleted transplantation in children. A single record per CDR3 protein comes from TCRdb applying MiXCR to the PCR reads. The table includes 250,000 or so distinct CDR3 sequences, 24% detected once. The sequencing used PBMCs, mostly from graft donor cells, collected 360 days after TCRalphabeta/CD19-depleted stem cell transplant. The receptors originated from a female patient aged 2-10 years who had a stem cell transplant for congenital amegakaryocytic thrombocytopenia, so the T cells may come from the graft donor. Each CDR3 is given with its conserved first and last residue. A D gene is named only where the DNA matches it firmly. Clone size is stated in some rows and not others, as once, few, many or a class when expanded.

V	D	J	size	CDR3	DNA
TRBV20-1	TRBD2	TRBJ2-1	-	CSARRLAVYNEQFF	TGCAGTGCTAGAAGACTAGCGGTCTACAATGAGCAGTTCTTC
TRBV7-9	-	TRBJ1-6	few	CASSLAWGDSPLHF	TGTGCCAGCAGCTTAGCGTGGGGGGATTCACCCCTCCACTTT
TRBV4-1	TRBD2	TRBJ2-7	-	CASSQPGLGPFSYEQYF	TGCGCCAGCAGCCAGCCGGGACTAGGACCCTTCTCCTACGAGCAGTACTTC
TRBV4-1	-	TRBJ2-1	few	CASSQVSSFSYNEQFF	TGCGCCAGCAGCCAAGTTAGTTCTTTCTCCTACAATGAGCAGTTCTTC
TRBV6-5	TRBD1	TRBJ1-2	few	CASSWDRDYGYTF	TGTGCCAGCAGTTGGGACAGGGACTATGGCTACACCTTC
TRBV20-1	TRBD1	TRBJ2-1	few	CSAPDRTGRSSEQFF	TGCAGTGCACCCGACCGGACAGGGAGAAGTAGTGAGCAGTTCTTC
TRBV12-3/TRBV12-4	TRBD2	TRBJ2-1	-	CASGGGDHEQFF	TGTGCCAGCGGCGGGGGGGACCATGAGCAGTTCTTC
TRBV7-9	TRBD1	TRBJ1-1	few	CATLGGTGHTEAFF	TGTGCCACCCTAGGGGGCACAGGACACACTGAAGCTTTCTTT
TRBV28	TRBD1	TRBJ2-7	-	CASGPARDRVSSEQYF	TGTGCCAGCGGGCCGGCCCGGGACAGGGTCTCCTCCGAGCAGTACTTC
TRBV5-1	-	TRBJ2-7	-	CASSLGGGVYEQYF	TGCGCCAGCAGCTTAGGAGGGGGAGTCTACGAGCAGTACTTC
TRBV20-1	TRBD2	TRBJ2-1	-	CSARGGGSGGRYNEQFF	TGCAGTGCTAGAGGCGGGGGTAGCGGAGGCCGCTACAATGAGCAGTTCTTC
TRBV12-3/TRBV12-4	-	TRBJ2-3	-	CASSFAGTGADTQYF	TGTGCCAGCAGTTTTGCAGGGACGGGTGCAGATACGCAGTATTTT
TRBV12-3/TRBV12-4	-	TRBJ2-2	few	CASNQRNTGELFF	TGTGCCAGCAACCAGAGGAACACCGGGGAGCTGTTTTTT
TRBV28	-	TRBJ2-3	few	CASSYVRGGTDTQYF	TGTGCCAGCAGTTATGTTAGGGGGGGCACAGATACGCAGTATTTT
TRBV20-1	-	TRBJ2-3	-	CSASLRSTQYF	TGCAGTGCTAGTCTCCGGAGTACGCAGTATTTT
TRBV12-3/TRBV12-4	TRBD1	TRBJ2-2	-	CASSLGAGGRTGELFF	TGTGCCAGCAGTTTAGGAGCAGGGGGCAGAACCGGGGAGCTGTTTTTT